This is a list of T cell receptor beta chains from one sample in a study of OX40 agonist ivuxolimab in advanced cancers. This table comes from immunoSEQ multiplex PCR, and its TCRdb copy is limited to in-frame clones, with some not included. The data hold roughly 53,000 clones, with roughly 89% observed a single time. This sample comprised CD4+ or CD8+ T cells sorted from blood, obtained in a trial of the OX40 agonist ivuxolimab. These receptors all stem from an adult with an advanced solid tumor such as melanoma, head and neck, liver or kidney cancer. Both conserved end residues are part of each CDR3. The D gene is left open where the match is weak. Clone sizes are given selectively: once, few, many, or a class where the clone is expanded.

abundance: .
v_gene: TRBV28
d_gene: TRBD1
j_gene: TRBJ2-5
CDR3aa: CASEGQNQETQYF
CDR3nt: TGTGCCAGCGAGGGACAGAACCAAGAGACCCAGTACTTC

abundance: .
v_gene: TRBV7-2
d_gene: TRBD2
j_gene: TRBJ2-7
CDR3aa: CASSLWTGRNEQYF
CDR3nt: TGTGCCAGCAGCCTGTGGACCGGGAGGAACGAGCAGTACTTC

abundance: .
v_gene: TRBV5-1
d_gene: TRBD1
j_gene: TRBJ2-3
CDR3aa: CASSDDRDYTDTQYF
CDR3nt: TGCGCCAGCAGCGATGACAGGGATTACACAGATACGCAGTATTTT

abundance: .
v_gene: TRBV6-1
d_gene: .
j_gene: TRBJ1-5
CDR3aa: CASSEAGGFNDQPQHF
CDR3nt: TGTGCCAGCAGTGAAGCGGGGGGTTTCAATGATCAGCCCCAGCATTTT

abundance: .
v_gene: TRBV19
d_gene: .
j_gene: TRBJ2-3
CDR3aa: CASREGGDADTQYF
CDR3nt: TGTGCCAGTAGAGAAGGGGGGGACGCGGATACGCAGTATTTT

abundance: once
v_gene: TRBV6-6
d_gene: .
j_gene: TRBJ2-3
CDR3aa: CASSLHEDTQYF
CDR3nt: TGTGCCAGCAGTTTACACGAAGATACGCAGTATTTT

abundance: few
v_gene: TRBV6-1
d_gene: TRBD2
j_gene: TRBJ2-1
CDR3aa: CASSVWGGLDNEQFF
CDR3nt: TGTGCCAGCAGTGTGTGGGGGGGACTCGACAATGAGCAGTTCTTC

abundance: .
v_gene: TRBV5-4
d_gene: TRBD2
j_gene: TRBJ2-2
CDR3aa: CASRLGLAGGNTGELFF
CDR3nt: TGTGCCAGCAGACTGGGACTAGCGGGGGGAAACACCGGGGAGCTGTTTTTT

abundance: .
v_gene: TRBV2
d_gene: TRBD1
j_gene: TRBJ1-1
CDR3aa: CATDRGFAEAFF
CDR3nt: TGTGCTACAGACAGGGGTTTCGCTGAAGCTTTCTTT

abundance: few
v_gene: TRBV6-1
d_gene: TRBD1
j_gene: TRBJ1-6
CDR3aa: CASSLGQGSSPLHF
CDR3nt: TGTGCCAGCAGTCTGGGACAGGGAAGTTCACCCCTCCACTTT

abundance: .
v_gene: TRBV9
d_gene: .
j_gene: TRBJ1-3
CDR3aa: CASSVEPVSSGNTIYF
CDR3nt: TGTGCCAGCAGCGTAGAGCCCGTTTCCTCTGGAAACACCATATATTTT

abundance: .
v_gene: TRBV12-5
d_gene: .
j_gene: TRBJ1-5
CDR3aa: CASGFVGGRYQPQHF
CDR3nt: TGTGCTAGTGGTTTTGTCGGCGGACGATATCAGCCCCAGCATTTT

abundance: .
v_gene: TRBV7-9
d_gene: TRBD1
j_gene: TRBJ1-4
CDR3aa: CASSLVGQSNEKLFF
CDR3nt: TGTGCCAGCAGCTTAGTGGGACAGTCTAATGAAAAACTGTTTTTT

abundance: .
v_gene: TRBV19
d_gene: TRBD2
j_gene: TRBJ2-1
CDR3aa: CASRPLPGTTSYNEQFF
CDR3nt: TGTGCCAGTAGACCCCTTCCCGGGACTACCTCCTACAATGAGCAGTTCTTC